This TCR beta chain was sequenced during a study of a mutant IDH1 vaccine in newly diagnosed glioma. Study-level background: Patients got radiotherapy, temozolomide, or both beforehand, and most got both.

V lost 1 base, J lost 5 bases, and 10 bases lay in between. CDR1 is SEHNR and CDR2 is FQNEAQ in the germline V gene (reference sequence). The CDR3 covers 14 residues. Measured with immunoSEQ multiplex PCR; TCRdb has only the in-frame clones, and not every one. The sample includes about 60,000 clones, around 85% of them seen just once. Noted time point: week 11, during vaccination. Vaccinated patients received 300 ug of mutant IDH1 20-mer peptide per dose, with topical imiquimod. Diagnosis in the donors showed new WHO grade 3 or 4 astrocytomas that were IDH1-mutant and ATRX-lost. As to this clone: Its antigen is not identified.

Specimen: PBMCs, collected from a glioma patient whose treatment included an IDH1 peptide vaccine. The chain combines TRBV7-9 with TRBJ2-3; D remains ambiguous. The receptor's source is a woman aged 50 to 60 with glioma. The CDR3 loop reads CASSLGATGDTQYF. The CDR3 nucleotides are TGTGCCAGCAGCTTAGGGGCGACGGGAGATACGCAGTATTTT.